This T cell receptor (beta chain) is drawn from a study of T cell responses to AZD1222 COVID-19 vaccine. The CDR3 sequence is 13 residues long. Per the germline V gene, CDR1 is LNHDA and CDR2 is SQIVND (reference sequence). V shed 4 bases and J shed 10 bases, with 16 bases lying between them. General study points: Seropositivity was recorded at baseline in only a handful of AZD1222 recipients.

Profiled with immunoSEQ multiplex PCR; TCRdb holds only in-frame clones, not every one. The sample contains under 200,000 clones, around 92% of which appear only once. This clone was seen a single time. What it binds is not known. The chain recombines TRBV19 with TRBJ1-1; possibly TRBD1 for D (5 bases). The TCR sequence derives from an adult who received the AZD1222 COVID-19 vaccine. The sequences come from peripheral blood, collected 28 days after the second AZD1222 dose. CDR3 amino acids: CASSTPGAGAAFF. DNA of the CDR3: TGTGCCAGTAGTACCCCCGGGGCAGGAGCAGCTTTCTTT.